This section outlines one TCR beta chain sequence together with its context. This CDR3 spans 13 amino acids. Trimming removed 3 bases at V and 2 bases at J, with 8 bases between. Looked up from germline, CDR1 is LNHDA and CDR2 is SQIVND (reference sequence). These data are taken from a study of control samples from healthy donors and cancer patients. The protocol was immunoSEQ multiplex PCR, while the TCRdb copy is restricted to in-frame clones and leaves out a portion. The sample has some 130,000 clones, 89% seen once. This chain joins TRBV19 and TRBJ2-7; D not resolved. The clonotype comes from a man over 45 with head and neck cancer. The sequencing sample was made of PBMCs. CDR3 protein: CASSIPDTYEQYF. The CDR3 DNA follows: TGTGCCAGTAGTATTCCGGATACCTACGAGCAGTACTTC.